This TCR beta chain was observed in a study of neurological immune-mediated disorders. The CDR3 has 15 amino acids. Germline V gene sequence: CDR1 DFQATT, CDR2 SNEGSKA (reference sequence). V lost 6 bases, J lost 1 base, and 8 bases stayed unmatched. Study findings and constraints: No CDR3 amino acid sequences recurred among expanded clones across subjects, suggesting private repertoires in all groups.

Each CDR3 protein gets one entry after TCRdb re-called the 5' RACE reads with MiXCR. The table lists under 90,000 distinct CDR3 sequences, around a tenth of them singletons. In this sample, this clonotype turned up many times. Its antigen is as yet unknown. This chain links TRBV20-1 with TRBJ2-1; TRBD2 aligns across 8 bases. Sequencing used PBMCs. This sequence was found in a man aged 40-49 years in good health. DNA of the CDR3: TGCAGTGCGCTAGCGGGTAGGAGTTCCTACAATGAGCAGTTCTTC. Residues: CSALAGRSSYNEQFF.